This T cell receptor beta chain was identified during a study of blood T cells in healthy people across ages (dated by TCRdb to about 2015). About the investigation overall: In model experiments, roughly one uniquely barcoded TCR beta cDNA molecule per two T cells was captured by template switching. Using deep sequencing normalized with unique cDNA molecular identifiers, the study measured how TCR beta repertoire diversity changes with age. Donors were grouped into four age groups: young (average approximately 15 years), middle-aged (around 39), aged (62) and long-lived (around 80). To avoid experimental bias, donors of different ages were randomly spread across the sequencing lanes. For two donors (one aged 18 to 29 and one aged 80 or older), the study analyzed two additional independent replicas of 1 million unique cDNA reads from the same blood draw. What the work shows at the level of the full study, not this receptor alone: As age increased, observed TCR beta diversity per million T cells dropped in a roughly linear way, and a significant reduction was already evident by age 40. Because the CMV infection status of the donors was unknown, age-related changes in expanded clonotypes may potentially have been confounded. Total diversity estimates from one million sequenced T cells were considered lower bounds and underestimates. Since profiling was done on bulk unsorted PBMCs, naive and antigen-experienced compartments could not be conclusively compared. A strong correlation was found between observed TCR beta diversity and the percentage of naive T cells measured by flow cytometry. The long-lived group showed more naive CD4+ T cells, fewer expanded clones and increased TCR diversity than the aged group, suggesting age selection.

The CDR3 sequence holds 15 residues, the cysteine and phenylalanine included. The retained sequence is limited to the CDR3, 45 bases, with the frame set at the first base. The junction carries 24 bases between V and J, which are trimmed by 5 bases and 11 bases respectively. The germline V gene yields SGHTA for CDR1 and FQGTGA for CDR2. Library method: 5' RACE. The sequencer was an Illumina HiSeq 2500. A second PCR of about 7 to 12 cycles was performed with a sample-barcoded 5' primer and a J-beta primer mix. Each TCR beta cDNA molecule received a unique molecular identifier from a template-switch 5' adaptor carrying 12 random nucleotides. Each sample yielded at least 3 million CDR3-containing paired-end reads. All of the RNA was converted into first-strand cDNA using the Mint cDNA synthesis kit, with a TRBC-specific oligonucleotide serving as the primer. Following uracil-DNA glycosylase treatment, a first 18-cycle PCR with universal primers M1SS and BC2_uni_R was performed on all cDNA. On the study's bioinformatics: Normalization of each sample was performed by random selection of 1 million high-quality reads, each carrying a distinct molecular identifier. Reads with shared molecular identifiers were discarded instead of being binned into consensus sequences. MiTCR, set to a Q25 quality threshold and the strictest error-elimination algorithm, was used for CDR3 identification, clonotype clustering and error correction. A nonparametric unseen species model with Euler transformation was used to estimate lower-bound total TCR beta diversity. TCRdb reran the public reads through fastp at Q25 and MiXCR, keeping productive beta chains. CDR3 protein sequences are deduplicated, and each keeps its most common genes and DNA. TCRdb's processing, not the authors' own work, is the source of the V and J calls. This sample lists some 800,000 distinct CDR3 sequences; 44% were detected once. Together, the top ten hold roughly 19% of the sample.

Donors were about 36 systemically healthy Caucasian individuals from Russia aged about 6 to 100 years. Approximately 9.7 milliliters of peripheral blood were drawn from each donor into EDTA-treated Vacutainer tubes. Ficoll-Paque density-gradient centrifugation was used to isolate PBMCs, with at least 6 million obtained per sample. Trizol reagent was used to extract total RNA from PBMCs, with at least 5 micrograms per sample. For every donor, flow cytometry on a PBMC aliquot measured the percentage of naive CD45RAhigh/CD27high T cells. Remarks on this clonotype: Its antigen is unknown. No base quality information exists; no much larger clone differs at one position.

The V gene is TRBV7-3 and the J gene is TRBJ2-5; the D gene cannot be named for sure. This clonotype was obtained from a man in his 60s in good health. The source material was blood. CDR3 region: CASSPHRTQYNEQYF. Here is the DNA: TGTGCCAGCAGCCCACACAGAACTCAATACAATGAGCAGTACTTC.